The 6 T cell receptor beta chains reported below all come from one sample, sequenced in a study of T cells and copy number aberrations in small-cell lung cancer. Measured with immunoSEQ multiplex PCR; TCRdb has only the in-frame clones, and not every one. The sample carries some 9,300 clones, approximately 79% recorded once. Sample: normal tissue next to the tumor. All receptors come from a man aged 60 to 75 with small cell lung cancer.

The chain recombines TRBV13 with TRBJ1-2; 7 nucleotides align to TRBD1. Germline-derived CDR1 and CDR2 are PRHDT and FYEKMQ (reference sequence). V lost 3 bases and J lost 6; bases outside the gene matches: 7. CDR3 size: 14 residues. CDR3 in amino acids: CASSFNRGRDGYTF. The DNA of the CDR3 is TGTGCCAGCAGCTTTAACAGGGGCCGGGATGGCTACACCTTC.

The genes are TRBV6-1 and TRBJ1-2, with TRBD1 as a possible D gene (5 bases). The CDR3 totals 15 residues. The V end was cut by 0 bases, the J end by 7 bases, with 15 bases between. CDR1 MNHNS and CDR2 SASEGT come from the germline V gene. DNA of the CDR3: TGTGCCAGCAGTGAAGCTGACGGGGCAGTCTCTGGCTACACCTTC. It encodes CASSEADGAVSGYTF.

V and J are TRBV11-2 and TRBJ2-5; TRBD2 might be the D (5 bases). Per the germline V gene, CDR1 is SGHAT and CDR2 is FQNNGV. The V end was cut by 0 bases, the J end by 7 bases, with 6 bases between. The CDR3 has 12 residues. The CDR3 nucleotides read TGTGCCAGCAGCTTAGATCGGGGGACCCAGTACTTC. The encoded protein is CASSLDRGTQYF.

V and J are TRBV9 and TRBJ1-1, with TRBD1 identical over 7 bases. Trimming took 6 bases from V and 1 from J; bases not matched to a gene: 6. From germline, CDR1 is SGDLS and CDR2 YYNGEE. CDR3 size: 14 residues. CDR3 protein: CASKRDSQNTEAFF. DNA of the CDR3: TGTGCCAGCAAGAGGGACAGCCAGAACACTGAAGCTTTCTTT.

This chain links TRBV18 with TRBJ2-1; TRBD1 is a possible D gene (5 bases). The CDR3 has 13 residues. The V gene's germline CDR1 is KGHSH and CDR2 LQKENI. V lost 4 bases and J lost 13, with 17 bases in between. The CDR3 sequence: CASSQDNWSEQFF. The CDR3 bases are TGTGCCAGCTCACAGGACAATTGGAGTGAACAGTTCTTC.

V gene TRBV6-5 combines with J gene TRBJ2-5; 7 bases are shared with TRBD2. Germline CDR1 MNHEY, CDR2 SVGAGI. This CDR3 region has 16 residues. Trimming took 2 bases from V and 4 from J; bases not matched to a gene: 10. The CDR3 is CASSYPRGTGGETQYF. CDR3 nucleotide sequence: TGTGCCAGCAGTTACCCCCGGGGGACGGGAGGAGAGACCCAGTACTTC.